Below, 29 T cell receptor beta chains from the same sample are listed, as sequenced in a study of cytomegalovirus exposure and HLA in healthy donors. 13 Jbeta primers and 60 Vbeta primers were used for the PCR. Profiled with immunoSEQ multiplex PCR; TCRdb holds only in-frame clones, not every one. The profile covers approximately 220,000 clones, with roughly 80% appearing a single time and approximately 0.22% taken by the ten largest. The sample comprised PBMCs. These receptors came from a girl aged 2-10 years in good health and CMV-seronegative.

This chain links TRBV27 with TRBJ2-1; D is uncertain. Deletions cut 6 bases from V and 4 bases from J, with 7 bases between. The germline gives CDR1 MNHEY, CDR2 SMNVEV (reference sequence). The CDR3 sequence is 12 residues long. CDR3 coding DNA: TGTGCCAGCAGCTCCCTTTACAATGAGCAGTTCTTC. It yields the protein CASSSLYNEQFF.

This clone was seen only once. This chain uses TRBV19 with TRBJ2-2; TRBD1 matches 8 bases. The CDR3 is 16 residues long. Germline trimming cut 10 bases from V and 6 bases from J; bases unmatched to any gene: 16. Germline CDR1 is LNHDA and CDR2 is SQIVND (reference sequence). CDR3 region: CATGKAGGAIPGELFF. The CDR3 DNA sequence: TGTGCCACCGGCAAAGCAGGGGGCGCGATTCCCGGGGAGCTGTTTTTT. Supplemented by reference TRBV19 and TRBJ2-2, the full variable domain reads DGGITQSPKYLFRKEGQNVTLSCEQNLNHDAMYWYRQDPGQGLRLIYYSQIVNDFQKGDIAEGYSVSREKKESFPLTVTSAQKNPTAFYLCATGKAGGAIPGELFFGEGSRLTVL.

This clone was seen only a few times. The chain has TRBV6-1 and TRBJ2-5; D may be TRBD2 (6 bases). The CDR3 is made up of 13 amino acids. Trimming pared 7 bases from V and 2 bases from J, leaving 11 bases between. CDR1 MNHNS and CDR2 SASEGT come from the germline V gene. The CDR3 DNA follows: TGTGCCAGCAATGGTGCGGGACAAGAGACCCAGTACTTC. Translation: CASNGAGQETQYF.

The gene calls are TRBV5-1 and TRBJ2-1; D is unclear. V was pared by 0 bases and J by 4 bases, with 11 bases between. Germline values: CDR1 SGHRS, CDR2 YFSETQ. The CDR3 covers 15 residues. CDR3 residues: CASSLDYTSYNEQFF. In DNA, the CDR3 is TGCGCCAGCAGCTTGGACTACACGAGTTACAATGAGCAGTTCTTC.

This clone was detected a few times. The J gene is TRBJ2-1, the V gene TRBV2, with D possibly TRBD2 on 6 matching bases. V lost 7 bases and J 0 bases, leaving 16 bases between the germline ends. The CDR3 spans 16 residues. Germline V gives CDR1 SNHLY, CDR2 FYNNEI. CDR3 nucleotides: TGTGCCAGCACCACTCTAGCGCGAGGCTCCTACAATGAGCAGTTCTTC. Its protein product is CASTTLARGSYNEQFF.

The chain joins TRBV5-6 to TRBJ1-2; 7 bases line up with TRBD1. This CDR3 spans 14 amino acids. In germline, CDR1 is SGHDT, CDR2 YYEEEE. J lost 5 bases, V lost 5 bases, and 9 bases had no gene match. This chain's CDR3 is CASRPGTAGYGYTF. The DNA of the CDR3 is TGTGCCAGCAGACCTGGGACAGCTGGATATGGCTACACCTTC.

The genes are TRBV7-9 and TRBJ1-2, with TRBD1 matching 8 bases. This CDR3 is 18 amino acids long. V lost 5 bases and J lost 3; bases outside the gene matches: 17. Germline loops: CDR1 SEHNR, CDR2 FQNEAQ (reference sequence). The CDR3 sequence is CASSPVSGQGYPYYGYTF. The CDR3 DNA reads as TGTGCCAGCAGCCCGGTTTCAGGACAGGGTTATCCCTACTATGGCTACACCTTC.

V gene TRBV29-1 combines with J gene TRBJ1-2; the match to TRBD1 covers 9 bases. Germline V CDR1 and CDR2: SQVTM, ANQGSEA. The ends lost 6 bases at V and 4 bases at J; junction bases unmatched: 6. This CDR3 has 13 amino acids. DNA of the CDR3: TGCAGCGTGGGACAGGGAGTCCTCTATGGCTACACCTTC. It is translated as CSVGQGVLYGYTF.

This clone was picked up one time. The V gene is TRBV6-5, the J gene TRBJ2-7; D possibly corresponds to TRBD1 (8 bases). This CDR3 is 15 amino acids long. Germline V lookup: CDR1 MNHEY, CDR2 SVGAGI. V was shortened by 0 bases and J by 6 bases, with 15 bases between the two germline ends. CDR3 sequence reads: CASSYSSTGEGEQYF. The DNA of the CDR3 is TGTGCCAGCAGTTACTCGTCGACAGGGGAGGGCGAGCAGTACTTC.

V is TRBV5-1 and J is TRBJ2-1; perhaps TRBD2 as D (6 bases). The CDR3 is 15 amino acids. The germline V gene has CDR1 SGHRS and CDR2 YFSETQ. V shed 0 bases and J shed 5 bases, with 12 bases lying between them. The CDR3, as DNA: TGCGCCAGCAGCTTGGCCTGGACTACCAACAATGAGCAGTTCTTC. Its protein product is CASSLAWTTNNEQFF.

The rearrangement joins TRBV9 to TRBJ2-5; D is ambiguous. CDR3 length: 16 residues. Germline CDR1 SGDLS, CDR2 YYNGEE. V lost 0 bases to trimming and J lost 1 base, with 13 bases between them. DNA for the CDR3: TGTGCCAGCAGCGTAGGGGCAACCTATTCCCAAGAGACCCAGTACTTC. This gives the protein CASSVGATYSQETQYF.

This clone was observed once. This chain joins TRBV30 and TRBJ2-1, with 12 positions matching TRBD2. This CDR3 comprises 17 residues. The V gene's germline CDR1 is GTSNPN and CDR2 SVGIG (reference sequence). V lost 5 bases and J lost 8; bases outside the gene matches: 16. CDR3 sequence: CAWHELAGGPGGDEQFF. The DNA of the CDR3 is TGTGCCTGGCACGAACTAGCGGGAGGACCCGGCGGAGATGAGCAGTTCTTC.

The table lists this clone with a few counts. The genes are TRBV18 and TRBJ1-4; D is unresolved. The CDR3 spans 15 residues. CDR1 and CDR2 (germline): KGHSH, LQKENI. Trimming took off 1 base at V and 8 bases at J, with 14 bases between the two ends. The CDR3: CASSPLARPREKLFF. The CDR3 DNA reads TGTGCCAGCTCACCACTGGCCCGCCCGAGGGAAAAACTGTTTTTT. Full variable domain (rest looked up from reference TRBV18 and TRBJ1-4): NAGVMQNPRHLVRRRGQEARLRCSPMKGHSHVYWYRQLPEEGLKFMVYLQKENIIDESGMPKERFSAEFPKEGPSILRIQQVVRGDSAAYFCASSPLARPREKLFFGSGTQLSVL.

The chain combines TRBV19 with TRBJ2-1, with 7 bases matching TRBD2. The V segment lost 5 bases and the J segment 7 bases; nucleotides outside the gene matches: 8. Looked up from germline, CDR1 is LNHDA and CDR2 is SQIVND (reference sequence). This CDR3 is 14 amino acids long. CDR3 amino acids: CASSHLTSANEQFF. The CDR3 region has the DNA TGTGCCAGTAGTCACCTTACTAGCGCAAATGAGCAGTTCTTC.

The gene calls are TRBV2 and TRBJ2-3; 9 nucleotides agree with TRBD2. The CDR3 consists of 16 residues. Per the germline V gene, CDR1 is SNHLY and CDR2 is FYNNEI. Trimming removed 4 bases from V and 0 bases from J; junction bases left unmatched: 5. This chain's CDR3 is CASSGPSGASTDTQYF. CDR3 nucleotides: TGTGCCAGCAGTGGGCCTAGCGGGGCTAGCACAGATACGCAGTATTTT.

The chain is built from TRBV18 and TRBJ2-1; D might be TRBD1 (6 bases). The CDR3 is made up of 12 amino acids. V was cut by 8 bases and J by 8 bases, with 13 bases left in between. Germline lookup yields CDR1 KGHSH and CDR2 LQKENI. CDR3 in DNA: TGTGCCAGCCTCCAACAGGGAGATGAGCAGTTCTTC. Translated, it gives CASLQQGDEQFF.

The table lists this clone with a count of one. The CDR3 region is CATKASGYNEQFF. For the CDR3, the DNA is TGTGCCACCAAGGCTAGCGGGTACAATGAGCAGTTCTTC. This chain uses TRBV15 with TRBJ2-1; 8 bases align to TRBD2. Looked up from germline, CDR1 is LNHNV and CDR2 is YYDKDF (reference sequence). The CDR3 totals 13 residues. Trimming cost V 7 bases and J 4 bases; bases outside gene matches: 3.

V gene TRBV2 combines with J gene TRBJ2-4; D possibly corresponds to TRBD1 (6 bases). Germline V gene data show CDR1 as SNHLY and CDR2 as FYNNEI. V was shortened by 5 bases and J by 5 bases, with 10 bases between the two germline ends. The CDR3 has 13 residues. The CDR3 region is CASSSGAENIQYF. The CDR3 DNA reads TGTGCCAGCAGTTCAGGGGCAGAAAACATTCAGTACTTC.

As regards this clone: Other DNA sequences from this sample encode an identical CDR3 as well. The genes are TRBV7-6 and TRBJ2-7; possibly TRBD1 for D (5 bases). Trimming left V 1 base short and J 3 bases short, with 7 bases between. Germline CDR1 and CDR2: SGHVS and FNYEAQ. This CDR3 is built from 13 residues. The CDR3 is CASSLGTLYEQYF. The DNA for the CDR3 is TGTGCCAGCAGCTTAGGGACACTCTACGAGCAGTACTTC.

V is TRBV5-1 and J is TRBJ1-1; D is uncertain. The germline V gene encodes CDR1 SGHRS and CDR2 YFSETQ. The CDR3 has 13 residues. Trimming pared 2 bases from V and 0 bases from J, leaving 5 bases between. The CDR3 DNA reads as TGCGCCAGCAGCTTTGACTTGAACACTGAAGCTTTCTTT. It translates to CASSFDLNTEAFF.

The chain couples TRBV19 to TRBJ2-5; 11 bases are shared with TRBD2. This CDR3 is 18 amino acids long. The V gene end was trimmed by 3 bases and the J gene end by 5 bases; junction bases not matched to a gene: 14. In germline, CDR1 is LNHDA, CDR2 SQIVND (reference sequence). CDR3 sequence (DNA): TGTGCCAGTAGTATGGGAGAGATAGCGGGGGGGCGGTGGGAGACCCAGTACTTC. Residues: CASSMGEIAGGRWETQYF.

A remark on this clone: One end of the junction fails to match germline, which may point to a read error. The V and J genes are TRBV7-9 and TRBJ1-2; a weak D match, TRBD1 (5 bases). The CDR3 is 15 residues long. CDR1 is SEHNR, CDR2 FQNEAQ, per germline (reference sequence). This chain's CDR3 is CSSSDQQALTHGYTF. The CDR3 bases are TGTTCCAGCAGCGACCAACAGGCGCTCACCCATGGCTACACCTTC.

The chain has TRBV11-2 and TRBJ2-3; D gene uncertain. Germline CDR1 SGHAT, CDR2 FQNNGV. Trimming removed 3 bases at V and 0 bases at J, with 4 bases between. This CDR3 comprises 13 residues. This CDR3 is CASSFFSTDTQYF. The CDR3 bases are TGTGCCAGCAGCTTCTTTAGCACAGATACGCAGTATTTT.

This clone occurred once. The CDR3 DNA follows: TGTGCCAGCAGGGAGGGCCTCGTGCACGAGCAGTACTTC. Amino acid sequence: CASREGLVHEQYF. The V call is TRBV6-1, the J call TRBJ2-7; D is perhaps TRBD2 (6 bases). The CDR3 is 13 amino acids. CDR1 is MNHNS, CDR2 SASEGT, per germline. V shed 6 bases and J shed 5 bases, with 14 bases lying between them.

The CDR3 DNA follows: TGTGCCAGCACCGCCGTGGCCAGGGGCTCCGCTGAAGCTTTCTTT. Its translation is CASTAVARGSAEAFF. V gene TRBV7-9 combines with J gene TRBJ1-1, with a weak D call TRBD1 (6 bases). CDR1 is SEHNR and CDR2 is FQNEAQ in the germline V gene (reference sequence). The CDR3 length is 15 residues. The germline V and J ends were trimmed by 7 bases and 6 bases, with 21 bases remaining between them.

CDR3 loop: CASTIGRDNEQFF. Here the CDR3 DNA reads TGTGCCAGCACAATTGGCAGGGACAATGAGCAGTTCTTC. The rearrangement joins TRBV6-1 to TRBJ2-1, with a tentative D call TRBD1 (5 bases). Trimming cost V 7 bases and J 5 bases, with 12 bases left between them. Germline V gene lookup returns CDR1 MNHNS and CDR2 SASEGT. This CDR3 contains 13 residues.

The chain combines TRBV5-6 with TRBJ2-1, with D possibly being TRBD1 (5 bases). CDR1 SGHDT and CDR2 YYEEEE come from the germline V gene. The V and J ends lost 0 bases and 12 bases respectively, with 10 bases between them. This CDR3 is built from 12 residues. The DNA for the CDR3 is TGTGCCAGCAGCTTGGTGCCCCAGGGGCAGTTCTTC. Protein: CASSLVPQGQFF.

The rearrangement uses TRBV10-1 and TRBJ2-1, with TRBD2 matching 10 bases. V trimming: 4 bases; J trimming: 7 bases; junction bases outside the gene matches: 7. Germline values: CDR1 WNHNN, CDR2 SYGVQD (reference sequence). The CDR3 runs 15 residues. As DNA, the CDR3 is TGCGCCAGCAGTGGAGCTAGCGGGAGTCAAAATGAGCAGTTCTTC. As protein: CASSGASGSQNEQFF.

This clone showed up just once. The chain links TRBV7-3 to TRBJ2-5; 10 nucleotides align to TRBD2. The CDR3 totals 13 residues. Germline V gives CDR1 SGHTA, CDR2 FQGTGA. Losses at the gene ends were 4 bases for V and 5 bases for J; bases not matched to a gene: 1. The DNA for the CDR3 is TGTGCCAGCAGCTCGGGACTAGCGGAGACCCAGTACTTC. Amino acids: CASSSGLAETQYF.